These 3 T cell receptor beta chains were sequenced from one sample in a study of T cells in Graves' hyperthyroidism and ophthalmopathy. From RNA transcripts, TCR beta CDR3 regions were amplified. Researchers ran a first-round RT-PCR on the TCR CDR3 using the HTBI primer set. TCRdb reprocessed the multiplex PCR reads via MiXCR and lists one record per CDR3 protein. This table has 400,000 to 600,000 distinct CDR3 sequences, roughly 20% appearing once. The sample taken for sequencing was blood. These receptors were obtained from a man aged 18 to 30 with Graves' hyperthyroidism.

This clonotype was counted many times. V is TRBV6-1 and J is TRBJ1-2; the D gene is possibly TRBD1 (6 bases). V lost 7 bases to trimming and J lost 6 bases, with 21 bases between them. The CDR3 is 15 amino acids. Germline V gene lookup returns CDR1 MNHNS and CDR2 SASEGT. CDR3 residues: CASTVDGGRWDGYTF. In DNA, the CDR3 is TGTGCCAGCACCGTCGATGGGGGCAGGTGGGATGGCTACACCTTC.

This clonotype was counted many times. The rearrangement joins TRBV3-1 to TRBJ2-2, with D tentatively TRBD2 (6 bases). The CDR3 has 15 amino acids. The germline V gene encodes CDR1 LGHDT and CDR2 YNNKEL (reference sequence). The V gene lost 1 base and the J gene lost 3 bases, with 9 bases spanning the gap. The CDR3 region has the DNA TGTGCCAGCAGCCAAGGGAGGGATTACACCGGGGAGCTGTTTTTT. It is translated as CASSQGRDYTGELFF.

The chain links TRBV2 to TRBJ2-3, with 14 nucleotides matching TRBD2. V lost 6 bases, J lost 1 base, and 9 bases stayed unmatched. CDR1 is SNHLY and CDR2 is FYNNEI in the germline V gene. The CDR3 extends over 18 amino acids. DNA of the CDR3: TGTGCCAGCAGATACTCGGAGGGACTAGCGGGGGGCACAGATACGCAGTATTTT. Amino acid sequence: CASRYSEGLAGGTDTQYF.